This T cell receptor (beta chain) was identified in a study of cytomegalovirus exposure and HLA in healthy donors. The V end lost 0 bases, the J end lost 6 bases, and 11 bases lay between the germline ends. CDR1 and CDR2 (germline): SGHAT, FQNNGV. This CDR3 contains 14 residues. Points on this clone: Antigen specificity is unknown.

Study results and caveats: In an earlier analysis, in 620 or so donors, most V segments appeared productive either ~90% or ~30% of the time.

It was with 60 Vbeta and 13 Jbeta primers that the PCR ran. The repertoire was sequenced with immunoSEQ multiplex PCR; TCRdb's copy has only in-frame clones and lacks some. The table lists 75,000 to 95,000 clones, over 60% of them singletons. The clonotype was recovered from a woman aged 50 to 65 in good health and CMV-seropositive. This chain connects TRBV11-2 to TRBJ1-2; D is perhaps TRBD1 (6 bases). The sequenced material came from PBMCs. The chain's CDR3 is CASSLDQGRDGYTF. The CDR3 bases are TGTGCCAGCAGCTTAGATCAGGGGCGTGATGGCTACACCTTC.